The clone carrying this TCR beta chain was seen a handful of times. The antigen remains unidentified. These data originate in a study of glioma-infiltrating T cells after dendritic cell vaccination. On the study more broadly: Dendritic cell vaccination trial patients had either newly diagnosed or recurrent glioblastoma.

Study findings and constraints: Only a small number of patients had complete blood and tumor samples. TCR clonality showed no direct relationship with survival.

Germline CDR1 SGHRS, CDR2 YFSETQ. The CDR3 sequence is 15 residues long. J lost 4 bases, V lost 4 bases, and 7 bases had no gene match. Generated by immunoSEQ multiplex PCR, the TCRdb table keeps only in-frame clones and is missing some. Among about 82,000 clones, roughly 89% were seen once, and the ten largest hold approximately 3.4%. This receptor was obtained from a human donor with glioblastoma. The V call is TRBV5-1, the J call TRBJ2-3; 9 bases fit TRBD1. The sequencing used blood, collected before dendritic cell vaccination. The CDR3 loop reads CASSLGTGQADTQYF. As DNA, the CDR3 is TGCGCCAGCAGCCTCGGGACAGGGCAAGCAGATACGCAGTATTTT.